In its sample, the clone carrying this T cell receptor (beta chain) was seen many times. The antigen remains undetermined. Through a sample-barcoded 5' primer and a J-beta primer mix, a second PCR was run for roughly 6 to 11 cycles. TCRdb reanalysed the 5' RACE reads using MiXCR and keeps one entry per CDR3 protein. Altogether 1.5 million to 2 million distinct CDR3 sequences are present, 28% being singletons, with the ten largest covering about 8%. This sample stems from a study of blood T cells in healthy people across ages. Overall study findings and caveats: Nothing was known about donor CMV status, and this possibly confounded expanded clonotype changes.

The CDR3 covers 15 residues. Germline values: CDR1 SGHRS, CDR2 YFSETQ. V dropped 0 bases and J dropped 4; count of bases not matched to a gene: 6. The specimen sequenced was blood. The V and J genes are TRBV5-1 and TRBJ2-5; 7 bases map to TRBD2. This sequence was found in a woman aged 30 to 39 in good health. The CDR3 DNA is TGCGCCAGCAGCTTGGCCGGATGGGGGGGAGAGACCCAGTACTTC. Protein: CASSLAGWGGETQYF. Drawing the rest from reference TRBV5-1 and TRBJ2-5, the complete variable domain is KAGVTQTPRYLIKTRGQQVTLSCSPISGHRSVSWYQQTPGQGLQFLFEYFSETQRNKGNFPGRFSGRQFSNSRSEMNVSTLELGDSALYLCASSLAGWGGETQYFGPGTRLLVL.